This TCR beta chain was recorded in a study of cytomegalovirus exposure and HLA in healthy donors. Amplification used 60 Vbeta primers and 13 Jbeta primers. Measured with immunoSEQ multiplex PCR; TCRdb has only the in-frame clones, and not every one. The sample shows fewer than 200,000 clones, about 83% of them seen only once. This clonotype was obtained from a woman in her 30s in good health and CMV-seronegative. Specimen: PBMCs.

The CDR3 loop is CASSLEGNGYTF. The DNA for the CDR3 is TGTGCCAGCAGCTTAGAGGGGAATGGCTACACCTTC. The chain carries TRBV7-2 and TRBJ1-2, with D perhaps TRBD1 (5 bases). V lost 1 base, J lost 6 bases, and 6 bases lay in between. The germline V gene has CDR1 SGHTA and CDR2 FQGNSA. The CDR3 has 12 residues.